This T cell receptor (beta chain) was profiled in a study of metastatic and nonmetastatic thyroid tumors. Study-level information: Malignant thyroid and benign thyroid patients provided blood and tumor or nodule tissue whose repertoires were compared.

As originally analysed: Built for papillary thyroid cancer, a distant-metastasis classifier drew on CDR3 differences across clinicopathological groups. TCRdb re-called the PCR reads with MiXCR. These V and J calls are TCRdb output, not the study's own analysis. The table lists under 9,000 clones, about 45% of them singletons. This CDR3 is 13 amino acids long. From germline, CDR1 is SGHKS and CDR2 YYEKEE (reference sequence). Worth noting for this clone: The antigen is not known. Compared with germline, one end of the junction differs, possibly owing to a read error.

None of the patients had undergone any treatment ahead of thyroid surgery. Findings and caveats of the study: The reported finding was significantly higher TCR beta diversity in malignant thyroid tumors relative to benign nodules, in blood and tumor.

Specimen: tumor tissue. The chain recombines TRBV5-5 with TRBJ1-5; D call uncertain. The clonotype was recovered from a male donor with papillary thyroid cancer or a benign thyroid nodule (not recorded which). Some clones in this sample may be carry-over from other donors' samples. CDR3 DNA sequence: TGTGCCAGCAGCTTGTATGAGGATCATCCCCAGCATTTT. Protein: CASSLYEDHPQHF.